The entry below describes one T cell receptor beta chain. The antigen is unknown. Generated by immunoSEQ multiplex PCR, the TCRdb table keeps only in-frame clones and is missing some. There are roughly 150,000 clones in the sample; approximately 94% occur only once, and around 0.31% lies in the top ten. This CDR3 region has 17 residues. V was cut by 1 base and J by 2 bases, with 14 bases left in between. Germline V gene lookup returns CDR1 LNHDA and CDR2 SQIVND (reference sequence). These data come from a study of OX40 agonist ivuxolimab in advanced cancers. In the study overall: Given to patients was ivuxolimab, an agonistic anti-OX40 (CD134) antibody. Patients in dose escalation had liver, melanoma, kidney or head and neck cancers.

Findings and limits, study-wide: The CD4+ and CD8+ T cells in the blood had expanded clonally by week 6 at 0.1 to 3.0 mg/kg.

The origin of this receptor is an adult with an advanced solid tumor such as melanoma, head and neck, liver or kidney cancer. The sequenced sample was CD4+ or CD8+ T cells sorted from blood, obtained in a trial of the OX40 agonist ivuxolimab. The chain employs TRBV19 and TRBJ2-2; perhaps TRBD2 as D (6 bases). Written as DNA, the CDR3 is TGTGCCAGTAGTATAGTGTGGAGGCGGGGTAACACCGGGGAGCTGTTTTTT. Translation gives CASSIVWRRGNTGELFF.